This T cell receptor (beta chain) derives from a study of T cells after yellow fever vaccination. TCRdb processed the 5' RACE reads anew with MiXCR; each CDR3 protein has one entry. The sample has 500,000 to 650,000 distinct CDR3 sequences, roughly an eighth seen once. Looked up from germline, CDR1 is LNHNV and CDR2 is YYDKDF (reference sequence). This CDR3 contains 13 residues. Losses at the gene ends were 8 bases for V and 4 bases for J; bases not matched to a gene: 3. This clonotype came up a few times. The sequences come from PBMCs, collected on the day of the yellow fever booster vaccination. The chain uses TRBV15 and TRBJ2-3, with TRBD2 matching over 10 bases. The clonotype comes from a man under 40 who received the YFV17D yellow fever vaccine. For the CDR3, the DNA is TGTGCCACCCAGCGGGAGGGGTCAGATACGCAGTATTTT. Protein product: CATQREGSDTQYF.